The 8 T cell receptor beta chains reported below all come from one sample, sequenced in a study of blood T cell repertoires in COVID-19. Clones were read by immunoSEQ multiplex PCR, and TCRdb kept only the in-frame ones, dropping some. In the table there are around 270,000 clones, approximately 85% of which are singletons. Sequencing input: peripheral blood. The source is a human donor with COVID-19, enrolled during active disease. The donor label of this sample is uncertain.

CDR3 sequence (DNA): TGTGCCAGCAGCCACGCCCTAGACTCGGACAGGGCCAAGCAGTACTTC. As protein: CASSHALDSDRAKQYF. V gene TRBV3-1 (or the pseudogene TRBV3-2) combines with J gene TRBJ2-7, with 8 positions matching TRBD1. Per germline, CDR1 LGHDT and CDR2 YNNKEL (reference sequence). The CDR3 has 16 residues. J was trimmed by 8 bases and V by 3 bases; bases with no gene match: 15.

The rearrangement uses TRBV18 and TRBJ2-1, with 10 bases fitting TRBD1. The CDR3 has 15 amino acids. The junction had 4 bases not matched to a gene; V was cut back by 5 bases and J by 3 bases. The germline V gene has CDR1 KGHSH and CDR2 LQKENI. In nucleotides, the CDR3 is TGTGCCAGCTCATCGGGACAGGGGAGCTACAATGAGCAGTTCTTC. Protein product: CASSSGQGSYNEQFF.

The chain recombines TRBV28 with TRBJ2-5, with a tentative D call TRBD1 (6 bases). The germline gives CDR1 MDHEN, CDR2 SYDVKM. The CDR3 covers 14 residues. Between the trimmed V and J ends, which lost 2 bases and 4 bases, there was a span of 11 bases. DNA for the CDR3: TGTGCCAGCAGTTTAGAACAGGGTCGAGAGACCCAGTACTTC. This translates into CASSLEQGRETQYF.

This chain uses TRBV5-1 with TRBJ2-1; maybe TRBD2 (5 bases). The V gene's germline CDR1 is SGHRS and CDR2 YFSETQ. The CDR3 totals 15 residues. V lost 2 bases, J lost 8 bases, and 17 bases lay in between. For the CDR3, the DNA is TGCGCCAGCAGCTTACTTGCGGGTAGAAGGGATGAGCAGTTCTTC. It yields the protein CASSLLAGRRDEQFF. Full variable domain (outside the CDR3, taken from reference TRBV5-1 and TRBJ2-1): KAGVTQTPRYLIKTRGQQVTLSCSPISGHRSVSWYQQTPGQGLQFLFEYFSETQRNKGNFPGRFSGRQFSNSRSEMNVSTLELGDSALYLCASSLLAGRRDEQFFGPGTRLTVL.

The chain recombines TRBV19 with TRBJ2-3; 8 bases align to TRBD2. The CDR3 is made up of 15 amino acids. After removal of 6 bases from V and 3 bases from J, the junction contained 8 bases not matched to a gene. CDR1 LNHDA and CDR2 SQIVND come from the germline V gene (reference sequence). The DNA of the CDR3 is TGTGCCAGTAGAACCCGGGGGGGCGAGACAGATACGCAGTATTTT. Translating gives CASRTRGGETDTQYF.

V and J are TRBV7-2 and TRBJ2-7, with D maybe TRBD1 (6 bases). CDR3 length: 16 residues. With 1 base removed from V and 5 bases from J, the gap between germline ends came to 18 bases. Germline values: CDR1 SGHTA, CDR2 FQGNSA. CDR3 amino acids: CASSLGSAGENNEQYF. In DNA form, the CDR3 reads TGTGCCAGCAGCTTAGGATCGGCAGGGGAAAATAACGAGCAGTACTTC.

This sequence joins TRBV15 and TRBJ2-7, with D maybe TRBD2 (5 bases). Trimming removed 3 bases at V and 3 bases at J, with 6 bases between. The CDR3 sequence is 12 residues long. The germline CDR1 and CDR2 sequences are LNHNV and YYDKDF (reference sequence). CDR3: CATSRAGYEQYF. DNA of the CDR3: TGTGCCACCAGCAGGGCGGGCTACGAGCAGTACTTC. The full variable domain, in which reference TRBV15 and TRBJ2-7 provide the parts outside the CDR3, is DAMVIQNPRYQVTQFGKPVTLSCSQTLNHNVMYWYQQKSSQAPKLLFHYYDKDFNNEADTPDNFQSRRPNTSFCFLDIRSPGLGDTAMYLCATSRAGYEQYFGPGTRLTVT.

This CDR3 reads CAWKGQTGTLPGELFF. The CDR3 bases are TGTGCCTGGAAGGGACAGACAGGGACTCTTCCCGGGGAGCTGTTTTTT. The genes are TRBV30 and TRBJ2-2; a possible D gene is TRBD1 (7 bases). V was shortened by 4 bases and J by 6 bases, with 21 bases between the two germline ends. In germline, CDR1 is GTSNPN, CDR2 SVGIG (reference sequence). This CDR3 spans 16 amino acids.